Listed here are 16 T cell receptor beta chains from one sample, sequenced in a study of blood T cell repertoires in COVID-19. The data were produced by immunoSEQ multiplex PCR, yet TCRdb's version contains in-frame clones alone and is incomplete. Of hundreds of thousands of clones in the sample, 90% to 95% were seen once. The sequenced material came from peripheral blood. Receptor source: a man aged 55 to 70 with COVID-19, enrolled during active disease.

This clone came up a few times. This chain links TRBV7-2 with TRBJ2-7; a possible D gene is TRBD1 (5 bases). The CDR3 contains 16 residues. V lost 3 bases, J lost 6 bases, and 21 bases lay in between. Per germline, CDR1 SGHTA and CDR2 FQGNSA. In DNA, the CDR3 is TGTGCCAGCAGCTTGAGTCTTGCAGGGCTCCCTCTCGAGCAGTACTTC. This encodes CASSLSLAGLPLEQYF.

This chain connects TRBV29-1 to TRBJ1-1, with D perhaps TRBD1 (6 bases). The CDR3 loop spans 16 amino acids. V was pared by 7 bases and J by 0 bases, with 21 bases between. Germline CDR1 is SQVTM and CDR2 is ANQGSEA. The CDR3, as DNA: TGCAGCGCCGCGGGGGGGGCCCCCCCTATGAACACTGAAGCTTTCTTT. Protein product: CSAAGGAPPMNTEAFF.

V and J are TRBV18 and TRBJ2-2; D uncertain. Germline CDR1 reads KGHSH; CDR2 reads LQKENI. Trimming left V 3 bases short and J 4 bases short, with 9 bases between. The CDR3 loop spans 14 amino acids. As DNA, the CDR3 is TGTGCCAGCTCACCGTCCGAGGTCACCGGGGAGCTGTTTTTT. Translating gives CASSPSEVTGELFF. The full variable domain, its missing parts supplied by reference TRBV18 and TRBJ2-2, is NAGVMQNPRHLVRRRGQEARLRCSPMKGHSHVYWYRQLPEEGLKFMVYLQKENIIDESGMPKERFSAEFPKEGPSILRIQQVVRGDSAAYFCASSPSEVTGELFFGEGSRLTVL.

The chain couples TRBV12-3 or TRBV12-4 to TRBJ1-1; 8 bases agree with TRBD1. The V and J ends lost 5 bases and 11 bases, in that order; junction bases with no gene match: 10. The CDR3 loop spans 13 amino acids. The CDR3 sequence: CASSLRTGRWAFF. CDR3 nucleotide sequence: TGTGCCAGCAGTCTGAGGACAGGGAGGTGGGCTTTCTTT.

This chain connects TRBV6-4 to TRBJ2-3; D gene uncertain. The CDR3 consists of 13 residues. V was pared by 2 bases and J by 4 bases, with 7 bases between. Germline-derived CDR1 and CDR2 are MRHNA and SNTAGT. This chain's CDR3 is CASSDGGPDTQYF. The CDR3 bases are TGTGCCAGCAGTGACGGTGGCCCAGATACGCAGTATTTT.

The V call is TRBV4-1, the J call TRBJ1-2; no clear D gene. There are 13 residues in the CDR3. CDR1 is MGHRA, CDR2 YSYEKL, per germline. The ends were cut back, 0 bases at V and 2 bases at J, with 4 bases in the middle. As DNA, the CDR3 is TGCGCCAGCAGCCAAGACAGAAACTATGGCTACACCTTC. Its translation: CASSQDRNYGYTF.

The chain carries TRBV5-4 and TRBJ1-1; TRBD1 matches 9 bases. The CDR3 covers 15 residues. The germline gives CDR1 SGHNT, CDR2 YYREEE (reference sequence). The V and J ends lost 3 bases and 4 bases, in that order; junction bases with no gene match: 7. As DNA, the CDR3 is TGTGCCAGCAGCTGGGGGGACAGGGAGGCCACTGAAGCTTTCTTT. This sequence encodes CASSWGDREATEAFF.

J is TRBJ1-1 and V is TRBV19; D is unclear. This CDR3 contains 15 residues. CDR1 and CDR2 (germline): LNHDA, SQIVND (reference sequence). V was shortened by 3 bases and J by 0 bases, with 11 bases between the two germline ends. The CDR3, as DNA: TGTGCCAGTAGTATTTCAGGCCTGATGAACACTGAAGCTTTCTTT. It specifies CASSISGLMNTEAFF.

This clone was seen a few times. The genes are TRBV5-1 and TRBJ1-5, with 7 bases that match TRBD1. V gave up 3 bases and J gave up 6 bases; unmatched junction bases: 9. Germline V CDR1 and CDR2: SGHRS, YFSETQ. The CDR3 runs 15 residues. Here the CDR3 DNA reads TGCGCCAGCAGCTACCTAGGGACAGTGAGTCAGCCCCAGCATTTT. Its translation: CASSYLGTVSQPQHF.

The chain uses TRBV14 and TRBJ1-6; 7 nucleotides agree with TRBD1. J lost 7 bases, V lost 1 base, and 4 bases had no gene match. In germline, CDR1 is SGHDN, CDR2 FVKESK. The CDR3 consists of 15 residues. The CDR3 loop reads CASSQGQGRNSPLHF. The CDR3, as DNA: TGTGCCAGCAGCCAAGGACAGGGAAGGAATTCACCCCTCCACTTT.

J is TRBJ1-5 and V is TRBV28; possibly TRBD1 for D (6 bases). The V and J ends lost 3 bases and 9 bases respectively, with 9 bases between them. The CDR3 has 12 amino acids. Germline V gives CDR1 MDHEN, CDR2 SYDVKM. The CDR3 bases are TGTGCCAGCAGTTTGGGGGCTGGGCCCCAGCATTTT. Its translation: CASSLGAGPQHF.

This sequence joins TRBV16 and TRBJ1-5; D is ambiguous. With 0 bases removed from V and 0 bases from J, the gap between germline ends came to 3 bases. The CDR3 spans 14 residues. Germline loops: CDR1 KGHSY, CDR2 FQNENV. The CDR3 region is CASSQSSSNQPQHF. The CDR3 DNA reads as TGTGCCAGCAGCCAATCGAGTAGCAATCAGCCCCAGCATTTT.

CDR3 loop: CASSREQGPNEQFF. DNA of the CDR3: TGTGCCAGCTCACGTGAACAGGGCCCCAATGAGCAGTTCTTC. The V call is TRBV18, the J call TRBJ2-1; tentative D call: TRBD1 (6 bases). From germline, CDR1 is KGHSH and CDR2 LQKENI. CDR3 length: 14 residues. The ends were cut back, 4 bases at V and 6 bases at J, with 13 bases in the middle.

This chain links TRBV19 with TRBJ1-5, with TRBD1 as a possible D gene (6 bases). Germline CDR1 LNHDA, CDR2 SQIVND (reference sequence). With 3 bases removed from V and 4 bases from J, the gap between germline ends came to 13 bases. This CDR3 has 15 residues. CDR3 sequence reads: CASSIGQTNNQPQHF. In nucleotides, the CDR3 is TGTGCCAGTAGTATCGGACAGACTAATAATCAGCCCCAGCATTTT.

The J gene is TRBJ1-2, the V gene TRBV4-2; a possible D gene is TRBD1 (5 bases). The CDR3 is 19 residues long. Germline V gene data show CDR1 as LGHNA and CDR2 as YNFKEQ. V was cut by 0 bases and J by 2 bases, with 22 bases left in between. The CDR3, as DNA: TGTGCCAGCAGCCAAGATAGGGGCGGCAGGCCCGTTGAGAACTATGGCTACACCTTC. Translation: CASSQDRGGRPVENYGYTF.

The V and J genes are TRBV7-9 and TRBJ1-2; D uncertain. Germline V gene lookup returns CDR1 SEHNR and CDR2 FQNEAQ (reference sequence). The CDR3 has 16 amino acids. V gave up 7 bases and J gave up 1 base, with 19 bases separating them. Here the CDR3 DNA reads TGTGCCAGCACCCGGGGTACGGCAGGTCTTAACTATGGCTACACCTTC. It is translated as CASTRGTAGLNYGYTF.